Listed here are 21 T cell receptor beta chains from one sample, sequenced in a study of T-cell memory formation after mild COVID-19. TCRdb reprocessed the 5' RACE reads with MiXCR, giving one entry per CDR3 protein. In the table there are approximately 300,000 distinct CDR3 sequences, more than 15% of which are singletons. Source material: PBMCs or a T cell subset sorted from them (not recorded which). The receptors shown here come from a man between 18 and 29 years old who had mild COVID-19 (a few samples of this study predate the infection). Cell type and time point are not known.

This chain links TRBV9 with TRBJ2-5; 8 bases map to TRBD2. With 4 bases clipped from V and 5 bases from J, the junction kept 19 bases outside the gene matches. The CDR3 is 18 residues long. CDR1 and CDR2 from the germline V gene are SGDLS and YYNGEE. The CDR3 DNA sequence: TGTGCCAGCAGCCCGCCTCTCAGAGCCGGGACTAGAGGCGAGACCCAGTACTTC. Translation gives CASSPPLRAGTRGETQYF.

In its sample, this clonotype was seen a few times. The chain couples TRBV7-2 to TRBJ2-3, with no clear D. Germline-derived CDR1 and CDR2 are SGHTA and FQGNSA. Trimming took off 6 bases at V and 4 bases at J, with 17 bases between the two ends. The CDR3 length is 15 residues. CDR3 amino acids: CASRYSGLSADTQYF. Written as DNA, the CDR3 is TGTGCCAGCAGATATAGTGGGCTTTCCGCAGATACGCAGTATTTT.

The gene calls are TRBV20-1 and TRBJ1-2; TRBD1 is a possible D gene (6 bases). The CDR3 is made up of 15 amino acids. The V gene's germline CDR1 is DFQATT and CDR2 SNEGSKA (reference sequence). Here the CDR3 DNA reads TGCATCATGCAAGGGGGGTCTACTTCTAACTATGGCTACACCTTC. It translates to CIMQGGSTSNYGYTF.

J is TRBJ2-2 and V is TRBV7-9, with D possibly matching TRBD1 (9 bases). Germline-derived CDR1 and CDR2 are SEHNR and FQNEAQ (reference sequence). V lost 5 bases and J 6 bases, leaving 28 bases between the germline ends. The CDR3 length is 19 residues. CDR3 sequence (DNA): TGTGCCAGCAGCCGGCTACAGGGGGCGATCGAACTAGCGGCCGGGGAGCTGTTTTTT. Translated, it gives CASSRLQGAIELAAGELFF.

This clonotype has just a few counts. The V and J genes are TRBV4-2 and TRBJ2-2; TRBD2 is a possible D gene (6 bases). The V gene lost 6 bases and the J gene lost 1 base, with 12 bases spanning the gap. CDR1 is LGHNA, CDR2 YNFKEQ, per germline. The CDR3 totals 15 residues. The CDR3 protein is CASRPMRGNTGELFF. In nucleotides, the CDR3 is TGTGCCAGCAGGCCTATGCGGGGGAACACCGGGGAGCTGTTTTTT.

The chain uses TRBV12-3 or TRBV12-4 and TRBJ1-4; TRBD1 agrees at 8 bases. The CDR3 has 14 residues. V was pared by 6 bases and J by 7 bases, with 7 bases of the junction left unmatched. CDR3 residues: CASRPRGPGEKLFF. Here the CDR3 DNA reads TGTGCCAGCAGACCCAGGGGGCCAGGTGAAAAACTGTTTTTT.

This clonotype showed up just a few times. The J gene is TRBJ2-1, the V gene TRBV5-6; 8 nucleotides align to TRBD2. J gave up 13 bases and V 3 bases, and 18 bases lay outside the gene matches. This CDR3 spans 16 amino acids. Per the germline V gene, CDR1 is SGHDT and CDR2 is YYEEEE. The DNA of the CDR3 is TGTGCCAGCAGCTCGCTGTGGGGCGGGGGGCCGTTGCGACAGTTCTTC. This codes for CASSSLWGGGPLRQFF.

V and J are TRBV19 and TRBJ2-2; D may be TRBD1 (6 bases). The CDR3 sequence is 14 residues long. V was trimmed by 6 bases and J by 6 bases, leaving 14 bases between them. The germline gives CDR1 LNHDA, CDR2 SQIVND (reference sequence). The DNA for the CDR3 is TGTGCCAGTAGACACAGGGATTTCGCCGGGGAGCTGTTTTTT. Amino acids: CASRHRDFAGELFF.

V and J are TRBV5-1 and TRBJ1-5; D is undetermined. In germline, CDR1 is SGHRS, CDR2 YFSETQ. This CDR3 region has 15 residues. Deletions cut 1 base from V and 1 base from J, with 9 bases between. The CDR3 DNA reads TGCGCCAGCAGCTTGCCAGGAGACAGCAATCAGCCCCAGCATTTT. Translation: CASSLPGDSNQPQHF.

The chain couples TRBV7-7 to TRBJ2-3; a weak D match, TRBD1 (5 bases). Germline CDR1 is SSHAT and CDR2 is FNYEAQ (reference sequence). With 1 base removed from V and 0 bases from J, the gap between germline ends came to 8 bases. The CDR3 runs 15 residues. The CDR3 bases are TGTGCCAGCAGCTTAGGCGACAGTAGCACAGATACGCAGTATTTT. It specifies CASSLGDSSTDTQYF.

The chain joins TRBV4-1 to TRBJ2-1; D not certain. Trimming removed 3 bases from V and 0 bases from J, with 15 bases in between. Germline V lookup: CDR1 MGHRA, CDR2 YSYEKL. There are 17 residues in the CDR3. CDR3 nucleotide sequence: TGCGCCAGCAGCCAGCGAGATCTCGGTTTCTCCTACAATGAGCAGTTCTTC. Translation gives CASSQRDLGFSYNEQFF.

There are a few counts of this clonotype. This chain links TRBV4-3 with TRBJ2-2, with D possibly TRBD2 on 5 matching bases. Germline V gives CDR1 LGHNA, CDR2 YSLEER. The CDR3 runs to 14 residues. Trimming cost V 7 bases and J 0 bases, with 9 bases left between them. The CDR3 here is CASNRAANTGELFF. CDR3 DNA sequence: TGCGCCAGCAATCGAGCGGCGAACACCGGGGAGCTGTTTTTT.

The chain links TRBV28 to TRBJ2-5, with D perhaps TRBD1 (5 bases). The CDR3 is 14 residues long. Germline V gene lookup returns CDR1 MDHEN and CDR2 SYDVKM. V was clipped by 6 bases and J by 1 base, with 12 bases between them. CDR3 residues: CASRFTGRQETQYF. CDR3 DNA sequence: TGTGCCAGCAGGTTCACAGGCCGCCAAGAGACCCAGTACTTC.

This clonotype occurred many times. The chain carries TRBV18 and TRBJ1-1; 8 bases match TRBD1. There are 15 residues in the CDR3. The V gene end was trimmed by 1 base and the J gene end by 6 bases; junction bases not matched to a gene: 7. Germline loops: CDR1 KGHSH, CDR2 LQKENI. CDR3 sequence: CASSPQTGAGAEAFF. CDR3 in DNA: TGTGCCAGCTCACCACAGACAGGGGCGGGGGCTGAAGCTTTCTTT.

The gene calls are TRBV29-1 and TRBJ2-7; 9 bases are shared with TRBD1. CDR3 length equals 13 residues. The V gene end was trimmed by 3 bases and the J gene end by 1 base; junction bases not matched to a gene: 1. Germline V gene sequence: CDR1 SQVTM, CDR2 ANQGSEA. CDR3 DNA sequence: TGCAGCGTTGACGGGACAGGGTCCTACGAGCAGTACTTC. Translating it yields CSVDGTGSYEQYF.

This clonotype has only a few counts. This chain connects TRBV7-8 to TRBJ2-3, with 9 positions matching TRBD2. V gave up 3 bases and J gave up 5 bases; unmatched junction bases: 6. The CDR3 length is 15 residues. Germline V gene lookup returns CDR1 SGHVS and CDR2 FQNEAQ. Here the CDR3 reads CASSFPRRGGDTQYF. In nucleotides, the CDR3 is TGTGCCAGCAGCTTCCCGCGGCGGGGGGGAGATACGCAGTATTTT.

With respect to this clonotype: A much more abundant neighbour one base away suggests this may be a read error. The CDR3 DNA is TGTGCCAGAAGCTTAGGGGCCCCAGATACGCAGTATTTT. Its protein is CARSLGAPDTQYF. The chain combines TRBV11-2 with TRBJ2-3, with D tentatively TRBD1 (5 bases). The V gene's germline CDR1 is SGHAT and CDR2 FQNNGV. The CDR3 is 13 residues long.

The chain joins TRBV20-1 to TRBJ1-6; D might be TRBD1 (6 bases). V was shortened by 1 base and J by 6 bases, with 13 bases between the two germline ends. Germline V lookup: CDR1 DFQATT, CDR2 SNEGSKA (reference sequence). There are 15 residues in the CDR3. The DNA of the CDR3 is TGCAGTGCTAGAGTCCGACAGGCTGGTAATTCACCCCTCCACTTT. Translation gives CSARVRQAGNSPLHF.

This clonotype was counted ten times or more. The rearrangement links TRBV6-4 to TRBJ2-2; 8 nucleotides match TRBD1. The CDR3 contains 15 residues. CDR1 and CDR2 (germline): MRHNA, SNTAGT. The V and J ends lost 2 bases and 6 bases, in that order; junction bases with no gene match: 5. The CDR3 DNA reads TGTGCCAGCAGTGACGGCAGGGGGCATTCCGGGGAGCTGTTTTTT. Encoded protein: CASSDGRGHSGELFF.

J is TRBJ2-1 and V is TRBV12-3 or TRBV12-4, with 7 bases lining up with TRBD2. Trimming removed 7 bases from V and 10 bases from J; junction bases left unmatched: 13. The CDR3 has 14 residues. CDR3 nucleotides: TGTGCCAGCATATCGCGGGGGACTGTAAGCGAGCAGTTCTTC. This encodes CASISRGTVSEQFF.

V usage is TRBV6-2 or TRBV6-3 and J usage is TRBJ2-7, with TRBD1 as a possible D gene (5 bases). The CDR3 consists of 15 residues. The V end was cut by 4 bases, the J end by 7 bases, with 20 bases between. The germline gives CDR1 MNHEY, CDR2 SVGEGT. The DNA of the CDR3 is TGTGCCAGCAGTTCCCCAAACACAGGATCTCGGGAGCAGTACTTC. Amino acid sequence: CASSSPNTGSREQYF.